The 21 T cell receptor beta chains below were found in one sample sequenced in a study of CD8 T cells in Susac syndrome. RNA was extracted with the RNeasy kit, and a quantity of 0.5 to 1 ug was reverse transcribed using random hexamers. TCRdb reprocessed the immunoSEQ multiplex PCR reads via MiXCR and lists one record per CDR3 protein. Of some 180,000 distinct CDR3 sequences in the sample, over 75% are singletons; the top ten hold 0.087%. Sequences were obtained from CD4+ T cells from PBMCs. Source of these receptors: a human donor with Susac syndrome.

This chain connects TRBV6-5 to TRBJ2-6; weak D call: TRBD1 (5 bases). CDR3 size: 17 residues. From germline, CDR1 is MNHEY and CDR2 SVGAGI. V was shortened by 3 bases and J by 0 bases, with 12 bases between the two germline ends. CDR3 protein: CASSYSDTSSGANVLTF. The CDR3 nucleotides are TGTGCCAGCAGTTATTCGGACACAAGCTCTGGGGCCAACGTCCTGACTTTC.

The chain uses TRBV18 and TRBJ2-6; TRBD2 aligns across 11 bases. The germline V gene encodes CDR1 KGHSH and CDR2 LQKENI. J gave up 3 bases and V 4 bases, and 11 bases lay outside the gene matches. This CDR3 is built from 19 residues. The CDR3 spells CASSQQLAGAVGGANVLTF. CDR3 DNA sequence: TGTGCCAGCTCACAACAACTAGCGGGAGCTGTAGGTGGGGCCAACGTCCTGACTTTC.

This clonotype was observed a single time. The chain is built from TRBV20-1 and TRBJ2-7; 8 bases match TRBD1. This CDR3 contains 13 residues. Germline values: CDR1 DFQATT, CDR2 SNEGSKA (reference sequence). With 6 bases clipped from V and 0 bases from J, the junction kept 4 bases outside the gene matches. The CDR3 here is CSARQGSSYEQYF. The CDR3 nucleotides are TGCAGTGCCAGACAGGGGAGCTCCTACGAGCAGTACTTC.

The chain joins TRBV28 to TRBJ2-5; no firm D call. The CDR3 spans 14 residues. Trimming took off 5 bases at V and 5 bases at J, with 15 bases between the two ends. CDR1 MDHEN and CDR2 SYDVKM come from the germline V gene. The CDR3 DNA follows: TGTGCCAGCAGTCTTACACGACCCCCGGAGACCCAGTACTTC. Protein sequence: CASSLTRPPETQYF.

The gene calls are TRBV3-1 and TRBJ2-5; 8 nucleotides match TRBD2. The CDR3 runs 16 residues. The V gene end was trimmed by 5 bases and the J gene end by 5 bases; junction bases not matched to a gene: 13. Germline V gene data show CDR1 as LGHDT and CDR2 as YNNKEL (reference sequence). The CDR3 DNA sequence: TGTGCCAGCAGCGTTAGCGGGACCCGCAACGTGGAGACCCAGTACTTC. This gives the protein CASSVSGTRNVETQYF.

V is TRBV9 and J is TRBJ1-1; weak D call: TRBD1 (5 bases). CDR3 size: 13 residues. V lost 3 bases, J lost 5 bases, and 11 bases lay in between. The germline V gene has CDR1 SGDLS and CDR2 YYNGEE. The CDR3 bases are TGTGCCAGCAGCGGGGGCGGGAAGACTGAAGCTTTCTTT. Translating it yields CASSGGGKTEAFF.

This chain uses TRBV20-1 with TRBJ2-7; 8 positions match TRBD2. This CDR3 has 15 residues. Germline CDR1 and CDR2: DFQATT and SNEGSKA (reference sequence). V was clipped by 6 bases and J by 1 base; unmatched bases: 11. The CDR3, as DNA: TGCAGTGCCTCTGGCGGGGGGAAGGTGTCCTACGAGCAGTACTTC. This gives the protein CSASGGGKVSYEQYF.

The CDR3 region is CASSSSGSGTDTQYF. CDR3 DNA sequence: TGTGCCAGCAGCTCTAGCGGGAGTGGCACAGATACGCAGTATTTT. The chain employs TRBV5-6 and TRBJ2-3; 10 bases match TRBD2. The CDR3 consists of 15 residues. V was pared by 3 bases and J by 1 base, with 2 bases of the junction left unmatched. Germline CDR1 reads SGHDT; CDR2 reads YYEEEE. The variable domain in full, with the rest retrieved from reference TRBV5-6 and TRBJ2-3, is DAGVTQSPTHLIKTRGQQVTLRCSPKSGHDTVSWYQQALGQGPQFIFQYYEEEERQRGNFPDRFSGHQFPNYSSELNVNALLLGDSALYLCASSSSGSGTDTQYFGPGTRLTVL.

In its sample, this clonotype was seen a few times. The gene calls are TRBV28 and TRBJ2-7; 7 bases fit TRBD2. Per germline, CDR1 MDHEN and CDR2 SYDVKM. The CDR3 contains 12 residues. V dropped 8 bases and J dropped 4; count of bases not matched to a gene: 5. The chain's CDR3 is CASRTSGYEQYF. The CDR3 region has the DNA TGTGCCAGCCGGACTAGTGGTTACGAGCAGTACTTC.

The V and J genes are TRBV6-1 and TRBJ1-2; 9 nucleotides match TRBD1. Trimming at V came to 8 bases and at J to 6 bases, leaving 4 bases not matched to a gene. There are 12 residues in the CDR3. Germline-derived CDR1 and CDR2 are MNHNS and SASEGT. CDR3 residues: CASERTGDGYTF. CDR3 coding DNA: TGTGCCAGCGAGAGGACAGGGGATGGCTACACCTTC.

The V call is TRBV5-1, the J call TRBJ2-1; weak D call: TRBD1 (6 bases). The germline V and J ends were trimmed by 7 bases and 5 bases, with 13 bases remaining between them. This CDR3 is 13 amino acids long. In germline, CDR1 is SGHRS, CDR2 YFSETQ. The CDR3 nucleotides are TGCGCCAGCGGGCGGACAGATGACAATGAGCAGTTCTTC. This translates into CASGRTDDNEQFF.

The chain joins TRBV7-9 to TRBJ1-4; TRBD1 might be the D (5 bases). CDR1 and CDR2 from the germline V gene are SEHNR and FQNEAQ (reference sequence). With 5 bases removed from V and 6 bases from J, the gap between germline ends came to 13 bases. CDR3 length: 14 amino acids. CDR3 sequence (DNA): TGTGCCAGCAGCCCCCAGGGCAGGGATGAAAAACTGTTTTTT. Protein sequence: CASSPQGRDEKLFF.

This sequence joins TRBV3-1 and TRBJ2-1; 9 bases match TRBD2. This CDR3 contains 15 residues. V shed 1 base and J 9 bases; nucleotides not matched to a gene: 7. CDR1 and CDR2 (germline): LGHDT, YNNKEL (reference sequence). This chain's CDR3 is CASSQVWRGGGEQFF. CDR3 sequence (DNA): TGTGCCAGCAGCCAAGTCTGGCGGGGGGGCGGTGAGCAGTTCTTC.

The chain combines TRBV7-2 with TRBJ1-1; TRBD1 is a possible D gene (6 bases). Per germline, CDR1 SGHTA and CDR2 FQGNSA. Trimming shortened V by 0 bases and J by 4 bases, and 12 bases separated the two germline ends. The CDR3 contains 15 residues. The CDR3 DNA sequence: TGTGCCAGCAGCTTAGCCCTAACAGGGAGCACTGAAGCTTTCTTT. Translating it yields CASSLALTGSTEAFF.

CDR3 in amino acids: CSARDTRLGSYNEQFF. Here the CDR3 DNA reads TGCAGTGCTAGAGATACTAGATTAGGTAGCTACAATGAGCAGTTCTTC. The J gene is TRBJ2-1, the V gene TRBV20-1; TRBD2 might be the D (5 bases). CDR3 length: 16 residues. Looked up from germline, CDR1 is DFQATT and CDR2 is SNEGSKA (reference sequence). V dropped 0 bases and J dropped 3 bases, with 15 bases sitting between them.

V is TRBV9 and J is TRBJ1-6, with D tentatively TRBD1 (5 bases). Looked up from germline, CDR1 is SGDLS and CDR2 is YYNGEE. Trimming left V 6 bases short and J 7 bases short, with 11 bases between. This CDR3 contains 13 residues. Here the CDR3 reads CASKGTINSPLHF. CDR3 in DNA: TGTGCCAGCAAGGGGACCATCAATTCACCCCTCCACTTT.

The chain joins TRBV19 to TRBJ1-5, with D maybe TRBD1 (5 bases). Germline-derived CDR1 and CDR2 are LNHDA and SQIVND (reference sequence). V was shortened by 6 bases and J by 15 bases, with 15 bases between the two germline ends. The CDR3 contains 11 residues. DNA for the CDR3: TGTGCCAGTAGCGGCGACAGTCGTCCGCATTTT. Translated, it gives CASSGDSRPHF. The full variable domain, rest sourced from reference TRBV19 and TRBJ1-5, is DGGITQSPKYLFRKEGQNVTLSCEQNLNHDAMYWYRQDPGQGLRLIYYSQIVNDFQKGDIAEGYSVSREKKESFPLTVTSAQKNPTAFYLCASSGDSRPHFGDGTRLSIL.

The chain recombines TRBV19 with TRBJ1-1; D perhaps matches TRBD1 (6 bases). CDR3 length: 13 amino acids. Per the germline V gene, CDR1 is LNHDA and CDR2 is SQIVND (reference sequence). Trimming removed 3 bases at V and 3 bases at J, with 8 bases between. The CDR3 loop reads CASSIRGDTEAFF. The DNA of the CDR3 is TGTGCCAGTAGTATCAGGGGAGACACTGAAGCTTTCTTT.

The rearrangement links TRBV18 to TRBJ2-1, with D unresolved. The CDR3 is made up of 13 amino acids. CDR1 is KGHSH, CDR2 LQKENI, per germline. Trimming stripped 0 bases from V and 10 bases from J, with 10 bases between. The chain's CDR3 is CASSPPSVREQFF. The CDR3 nucleotides read TGTGCCAGCTCACCACCTTCCGTCAGGGAGCAGTTCTTC.

The CDR3 bases are TGTGCCAGCAGTGTGGCAGATACGCAGTATTTT. The encoded protein is CASSVADTQYF. The chain carries TRBV2 and TRBJ2-3; no reliable D call. There are 11 residues in the CDR3. CDR1 and CDR2 (germline): SNHLY, FYNNEI. V was trimmed by 4 bases and J by 4 bases, leaving 3 bases between them.

This clonotype came up once. The J gene is TRBJ2-5, the V gene TRBV3-1, with D hard to call. Trimming took off 2 bases at V and 5 bases at J, with 15 bases between the two ends. This CDR3 is 15 amino acids long. CDR1 LGHDT and CDR2 YNNKEL come from the germline V gene (reference sequence). DNA of the CDR3: TGTGCCAGCAGCCAAATTATCGACCCGGTGGAGACCCAGTACTTC. Its translation: CASSQIIDPVETQYF.